This paragraph covers one T cell receptor (beta chain) sequence. Its antigen remains unidentified. The libraries were made with immunoSEQ v3.0 at survey level. TCRdb keeps only in-frame clones here, not all; method: immunoSEQ multiplex PCR. The table records about 21,000 clones, 80% to 90% of them present only once. This record comes from a study of long-term antiretroviral therapy in people with HIV. Study-level findings and limits: Controls had broader CDR3 length ranges than HIV repertoires did. The data indicate that diversity increased after ART but remained below transplant donor controls.

The germline V and J ends were trimmed by 9 bases and 7 bases, with 26 bases remaining between them. The CDR3 is 16 amino acids. Germline V gene sequence: CDR1 SGHVS, CDR2 FQNEAQ. The V gene is TRBV7-8, the J gene TRBJ2-3; the D call may be TRBD1 or TRBD2 (5 bases each). The receptor was derived from a man in his late teens or twenties with HIV. This specimen was unsorted PBMCs, taken 2.1 years after starting antiretroviral therapy. CDR3 protein: CARLSSLGTASNTQYF. CDR3 DNA sequence: TGTGCCAGGCTTTCTAGCTTGGGGACCGCTTCTAATACGCAGTATTTT.